Listed here are 31 T cell receptor beta chains from one sample, sequenced in a study of T cells in localized non-small cell lung cancer. Libraries were prepared by immunoSEQ multiplex PCR; TCRdb keeps only in-frame clonotypes and omits some of them. This table has thousands of clones, roughly 45% appearing once. The sequencing used lung tumor tissue, collected before any cancer treatment. All receptors come from a man aged 35 to 69 with stage I lung adenocarcinoma.

The genes are TRBV1 and TRBJ2-3. TRBV1 is classified as a pseudogene. This CDR3 is built from 14 residues. The CDR3 is CASSQGPEADTQYF. DNA for the CDR3: TGCGCCAGCAGCCAGGGACCAGAAGCAGATACGCAGTATTTT.

The chain employs TRBV5-1 and TRBJ2-7; TRBD2 matches 11 bases. Germline CDR1 is SGHRS and CDR2 is YFSETQ. V lost 0 bases and J lost 0; bases outside the gene matches: 5. The CDR3 spans 17 residues. CDR3 nucleotide sequence: TGCGCCAGCAGCTTGGCCGGACTAGCGGGTTCCTCCTACGAGCAGTACTTC. It specifies CASSLAGLAGSSYEQYF.

This clone was observed a handful of times. The rearrangement links TRBV10-3 to TRBJ2-1, with 10 bases that match TRBD2. The CDR3 has 14 residues. Looked up from germline, CDR1 is ENHRY and CDR2 is SYGVKD. J lost 8 bases, V lost 2 bases, and 3 bases had no gene match. CDR3 sequence reads: CAISELAGADEQFF. The CDR3 nucleotides read TGTGCCATCAGTGAGCTAGCGGGAGCGGATGAGCAGTTCTTC.

This clone was counted a few times. V and J are TRBV19 and TRBJ2-1; D not certain. V shed 7 bases and J shed 7 bases, with 11 bases lying between them. Germline CDR1 and CDR2: LNHDA and SQIVND (reference sequence). The length of the CDR3 is 12 residues. The CDR3 DNA reads TGTGCCAGTAACGTAGGGTGGAATGAGCAGTTCTTC. It codes for CASNVGWNEQFF. The entire variable domain, with the rest obtained from reference TRBV19 and TRBJ2-1, is as follows: DGGITQSPKYLFRKEGQNVTLSCEQNLNHDAMYWYRQDPGQGLRLIYYSQIVNDFQKGDIAEGYSVSREKKESFPLTVTSAQKNPTAFYLCASNVGWNEQFFGPGTRLTVL.

This rearrangement joins TRBV29-1 to TRBJ2-7; no reliable D call. The germline gives CDR1 SQVTM, CDR2 ANQGSEA. The CDR3 runs to 12 residues. Trimming removed 4 bases from V and 4 bases from J, with 11 bases in between. CDR3 region: CSVVAEKYEQYF. The CDR3 region has the DNA TGCAGCGTTGTGGCAGAGAAGTACGAGCAGTACTTC.

The V call is TRBV11-3, the J call TRBJ2-7, with 10 bases that match TRBD2. The CDR3 consists of 14 residues. The germline V gene has CDR1 SGHNT and CDR2 YENEEA. Trimming cost V 6 bases and J 0 bases; bases outside gene matches: 2. CDR3 coding DNA: TGTGCCAGCAGGGAGCGGGGGGGCTCCTACGAGCAGTACTTC. It yields the protein CASRERGGSYEQYF.

The rearrangement links TRBV6-8 to TRBJ2-7; maybe TRBD1 (6 bases). Germline loops: CDR1 MNHGY, CDR2 SAAAGT. With 0 bases removed from V and 3 bases from J, the gap between germline ends came to 18 bases. The CDR3 loop spans 17 amino acids. CDR3 nucleotides: TGTGCCAGCAGTTACTCGTGTACAGGGCTATTTTTCTACGAGCAGTACTTC. It yields the protein CASSYSCTGLFFYEQYF.

This clone was seen a few times. The chain recombines TRBV11-3 with TRBJ2-7; 9 nucleotides match TRBD1. Trimming took 3 bases from V and 2 from J; bases not matched to a gene: 11. The germline gives CDR1 SGHNT, CDR2 YENEEA. The CDR3 runs 17 residues. CDR3 nucleotides: TGTGCCAGCAGCTTGGCCTTGCGGGGGACAGGGACCTACGAGCAGTACTTC. It is translated as CASSLALRGTGTYEQYF.

CDR3 sequence: CAWRVPGQGIVPSGYTF. The CDR3 coding sequence is TGTGCCTGGAGGGTACCGGGACAGGGGATTGTTCCCAGCGGCTACACCTTC. V is TRBV30 and J is TRBJ1-2, with 10 bases fitting TRBD1. V dropped 3 bases and J dropped 8; count of bases not matched to a gene: 18. The CDR3 is 17 residues long. CDR1 and CDR2 (germline): GTSNPN, SVGIG (reference sequence).

The V call is TRBV9, the J call TRBJ2-5; 9 bases are shared with TRBD1. The CDR3 is 12 residues long. Germline trimming cut 7 bases from V and 3 bases from J; bases unmatched to any gene: 1. Germline CDR1 reads SGDLS; CDR2 reads YYNGEE. The CDR3 reads CASGTGKETQYF. In DNA form, the CDR3 reads TGTGCCAGCGGGACAGGGAAAGAGACCCAGTACTTC.

The CDR3 DNA sequence: TGTGCCAGCAGTTACTCGCTCGTCGGGGTCGGTGGCTACACCTTC. Its translation is CASSYSLVGVGGYTF. The J gene is TRBJ1-2, the V gene TRBV6-8; D not certain. The germline V gene encodes CDR1 MNHGY and CDR2 SAAAGT. V was cut by 0 bases and J by 7 bases, with 15 bases left in between. This CDR3 is built from 15 residues.

The V and J genes are TRBV7-5 and TRBJ2-1. TRBV7-5 is a pseudogene locus. The CDR3 is made up of 15 amino acids. CDR3 loop: CARSLPGWGYREQFF. CDR3 nucleotide sequence: TGTGCCAGAAGCTTACCGGGGTGGGGGTATCGCGAGCAGTTCTTC.

This sequence joins TRBV19 and TRBJ1-5; 7 bases line up with TRBD1. The CDR3 is 14 amino acids. V shed 4 bases, J shed 4 bases, and the junction held 4 bases outside the gene matches. Germline CDR1 and CDR2: LNHDA and SQIVND (reference sequence). This chain's CDR3 is CASSTGQVNQPQHF. The DNA of the CDR3 is TGTGCCAGTAGTACCGGACAGGTGAATCAGCCCCAGCATTTT. The complete variable domain, with remaining parts taken from reference TRBV19 and TRBJ1-5, reads DGGITQSPKYLFRKEGQNVTLSCEQNLNHDAMYWYRQDPGQGLRLIYYSQIVNDFQKGDIAEGYSVSREKKESFPLTVTSAQKNPTAFYLCASSTGQVNQPQHFGDGTRLSIL.

This chain connects TRBV5-1 to TRBJ1-4, with D possibly matching TRBD1 (6 bases). This CDR3 contains 17 residues. Germline V CDR1 and CDR2: SGHRS, YFSETQ. V was shortened by 3 bases and J by 4 bases, with 19 bases between the two germline ends. CDR3 loop: CASSSGQRNLVNEKLFF. CDR3 coding DNA: TGCGCCAGCAGCTCAGGACAGCGTAATCTTGTTAATGAAAAACTGTTTTTT.

In this sample, this clone turned up a few times. The chain carries TRBV6-8 and TRBJ1-1, with D possibly being TRBD1 (5 bases). The CDR3 runs 15 residues. V lost 0 bases and J 4 bases, leaving 12 bases between the germline ends. From germline, CDR1 is MNHGY and CDR2 SAAAGT. CDR3 in amino acids: CASSYSSQGVTEAFF. The CDR3 DNA sequence: TGTGCCAGCAGTTACTCAAGTCAGGGAGTCACTGAAGCTTTCTTT.

By frequency in the sample, this clone is medium-sized. J is TRBJ2-1 and V is TRBV19; 9 bases are shared with TRBD1. The V gene end was trimmed by 4 bases and the J gene end by 4 bases; junction bases not matched to a gene: 5. Germline CDR1 is LNHDA and CDR2 is SQIVND (reference sequence). This CDR3 is built from 15 residues. CDR3 sequence: CASSRGTGYYNEQFF. The CDR3 coding sequence is TGTGCCAGTAGTAGAGGGACAGGGTATTACAATGAGCAGTTCTTC.

This clone was recorded a few times. The chain uses TRBV18 and TRBJ2-1; 7 bases align to TRBD1. The CDR3 is 15 amino acids. V shed 0 bases and J 6 bases; nucleotides not matched to a gene: 5. CDR1 is KGHSH and CDR2 is LQKENI in the germline V gene. This chain's CDR3 is CASSPPGGAGNEQFF. The DNA of the CDR3 is TGTGCCAGCTCACCACCAGGGGGCGCAGGCAATGAGCAGTTCTTC.

The chain has TRBV18 and TRBJ1-5; D call uncertain. This CDR3 comprises 12 residues. Germline assignment: CDR1 KGHSH and CDR2 LQKENI. Deletions cut 6 bases from V and 4 bases from J, with 7 bases between. This CDR3 is CASSGLNQPQHF. In DNA, the CDR3 is TGTGCCAGCTCGGGTTTGAATCAGCCCCAGCATTTT.

The sample holds a few counts of this clone. The V call is TRBV5-1, the J call TRBJ2-2; D is uncertain. Trimming stripped 1 base from V and 2 bases from J, with 9 bases between. CDR3 length: 15 amino acids. Looked up from germline, CDR1 is SGHRS and CDR2 is YFSETQ. In DNA, the CDR3 is TGCGCCAGCAGCTTGTATCCAGGCAACACCGGGGAGCTGTTTTTT. Translated, it gives CASSLYPGNTGELFF.

The chain recombines TRBV28 with TRBJ1-2; tentative D call: TRBD1 (5 bases). The V and J ends lost 6 bases and 6 bases respectively, with 14 bases between them. The CDR3 sequence is 13 residues long. Germline values: CDR1 MDHEN, CDR2 SYDVKM. Here the CDR3 reads CASSSDSFNGYTF. The CDR3 region has the DNA TGTGCCAGCAGCTCAGACAGCTTTAATGGCTACACCTTC.

This clone was seen only a few times. The chain combines TRBV11-3 with TRBJ2-3, with D maybe TRBD2 (7 bases). The CDR3 extends over 16 amino acids. V was cut by 2 bases and J by 2 bases, with 14 bases left in between. From germline, CDR1 is SGHNT and CDR2 YENEEA. CDR3 in amino acids: CASSLPAGALTDTQYF. DNA of the CDR3: TGTGCCAGCAGCTTACCGGCGGGGGCTCTCACAGATACGCAGTATTTT.

The chain uses TRBV11-3 and TRBJ2-3, with 10 bases identical to TRBD2. Looked up from germline, CDR1 is SGHNT and CDR2 is YENEEA. V shed 4 bases, J shed 2 bases, and the junction held 6 bases outside the gene matches. The CDR3 is made up of 16 amino acids. CDR3 bases: TGTGCCAGCAGCTCCTCTAGCGGGGGTTCCACAGATACGCAGTATTTT. Its protein product is CASSSSSGGSTDTQYF.

V usage is TRBV30 and J usage is TRBJ1-4; the D is unclear. Trimming removed 3 bases from V and 8 bases from J, with 16 bases in between. In germline, CDR1 is GTSNPN, CDR2 SVGIG (reference sequence). This CDR3 region has 14 residues. The DNA for the CDR3 is TGTGCCTGGAGCGAAGGGATATGGGAAGAAAAACTGTTTTTT. This codes for CAWSEGIWEEKLFF.

There are a few counts of this clone. This sequence joins TRBV11-3 and TRBJ1-5; D gene ambiguous. The germline CDR1 and CDR2 sequences are SGHNT and YENEEA. This CDR3 is built from 15 residues. V was shortened by 3 bases and J by 0 bases, with 9 bases between the two germline ends. The chain's CDR3 is CASSLYGSSNQPQHF. CDR3 bases: TGTGCCAGCAGCTTGTATGGGTCTAGCAATCAGCCCCAGCATTTT.

The V call is TRBV14, the J call TRBJ2-7; D perhaps matches TRBD1 (6 bases). CDR3 length equals 11 residues. Germline-derived CDR1 and CDR2 are SGHDN and FVKESK. V lost 1 base and J lost 9, with 7 bases in between. CDR3: CASSQATGQYF. DNA for the CDR3: TGTGCCAGCAGCCAAGCGACAGGGCAGTACTTC.

The chain is built from TRBV19 and TRBJ2-6, with D tentatively TRBD2 (5 bases). The V gene's germline CDR1 is LNHDA and CDR2 SQIVND (reference sequence). This CDR3 is built from 16 residues. Trimming took 8 bases from V and 0 from J, leaving 14 bases between them. This CDR3 reads CASARRGNSGANVLTF. The CDR3 DNA reads as TGTGCCAGTGCTAGGAGAGGGAACTCTGGGGCCAACGTCCTGACTTTC. The full variable domain, with the rest looked up from reference TRBV19 and TRBJ2-6, is DGGITQSPKYLFRKEGQNVTLSCEQNLNHDAMYWYRQDPGQGLRLIYYSQIVNDFQKGDIAEGYSVSREKKESFPLTVTSAQKNPTAFYLCASARRGNSGANVLTFGAGSRLTVL.

The chain employs TRBV28 and TRBJ1-1; D call uncertain. V was shortened by 7 bases and J by 3 bases, with 12 bases between the two germline ends. Germline values: CDR1 MDHEN, CDR2 SYDVKM. This CDR3 has 13 residues. CDR3 coding DNA: TGTGCCAGCATCCCCCGGGCCGACACTGAAGCTTTCTTT. Encoded protein: CASIPRADTEAFF.

The chain couples TRBV11-3 to TRBJ2-6; 7 bases agree with TRBD1. Germline V gene data show CDR1 as SGHNT and CDR2 as YENEEA. The CDR3 sequence is 17 residues long. V dropped 4 bases and J dropped 0; count of bases not matched to a gene: 6. The CDR3 coding sequence is TGTGCCAGCAGCTCCGGGACAGAACTCTCTGGGGCCAACGTCCTGACTTTC. Translated: CASSSGTELSGANVLTF. Based on the CDR3 plus reference TRBV11-3 and TRBJ2-6, the full variable domain is EAGVVQSPRYKIIEKKQPVAFWCNPISGHNTLYWYLQNLGQGPELLIRYENEEAVDDSQLPKDRFSAERLKGVDSTLKIQPAELGDSAVYLCASSSGTELSGANVLTFGAGSRLTVL.

The chain combines TRBV19 with TRBJ2-5; D perhaps matches TRBD2 (5 bases). V was clipped by 7 bases and J by 3 bases, with 18 bases between them. The CDR3 is 15 residues long. Germline values: CDR1 LNHDA, CDR2 SQIVND (reference sequence). CDR3 residues: CASNGVGVGEETQYF. In DNA form, the CDR3 reads TGTGCCAGTAACGGGGTAGGCGTCGGAGAAGAGACCCAGTACTTC.

This chain links TRBV11-3 with TRBJ2-1, with a tentative D call TRBD1 (7 bases). The CDR3 covers 16 residues. CDR1 and CDR2 (germline): SGHNT, YENEEA. V lost 5 bases and J 3 bases, leaving 17 bases between the germline ends. CDR3 sequence reads: CASSAYRGGFYNEQFF. The CDR3 DNA reads as TGTGCCAGCAGCGCATACAGGGGAGGATTCTACAATGAGCAGTTCTTC.

This clone was counted a single time. The chain combines TRBV19 with TRBJ2-5; a possible D gene is TRBD1 (6 bases). This CDR3 is 14 amino acids long. Germline V gene lookup returns CDR1 LNHDA and CDR2 SQIVND (reference sequence). V was trimmed by 4 bases and J by 1 base, leaving 10 bases between them. The CDR3 is CASSTRQVQETQYF. The CDR3 DNA reads as TGTGCCAGTAGTACCCGACAGGTCCAAGAGACCCAGTACTTC.